This entry describes one T cell receptor (beta chain). This CDR3 has 13 residues. Germline lookup yields CDR1 MRHNA and CDR2 SNTAGT. V shed 4 bases, J shed 6 bases, and the junction held 3 bases outside the gene matches. These data originate in a study of T cell clones after liver transplantation. Repertoires were generated with immunoSEQ multiplex PCR, while TCRdb's copy carries only in-frame clones and drops some. The table records more than 95,000 clones, 75% to 85% of them present only once. This material consisted of CD4+ T cells from blood, taken before liver transplant. J is TRBJ2-1 and V is TRBV6-4, with TRBD2 matching over 7 bases. This sequence originates from a human donor who received a liver transplant. DNA for the CDR3: TGTGCCAGCAGTGTGCGGGAGACCAATGAGCAGTTCTTC. Protein product: CASSVRETNEQFF.